One sample yielded the 24 T cell receptor beta chains listed below, sequenced in a study of T cells after yellow fever vaccination. TCRdb re-analysed the 5' RACE reads in MiXCR, keeping a single row per CDR3 protein. The sample has some 300,000 distinct CDR3 sequences, under 9% seen once; the top ten hold 3% to 3.5%. Here the sequenced sample was CD4+ T cells sorted from PBMCs, taken 5 days after the yellow fever booster vaccination. The receptor source for this set is a man younger than 35 who received the YFV17D yellow fever vaccine.

V usage is TRBV2 and J usage is TRBJ2-2, with a possible D match to TRBD2 (6 bases). V was cut by 10 bases and J by 2 bases, with 11 bases left in between. The V gene's germline CDR1 is SNHLY and CDR2 FYNNEI. The CDR3 has 13 amino acids. CDR3 sequence: CANRDSNTGELFF. The CDR3, as DNA: TGTGCCAACCGGGACTCCAACACCGGGGAGCTGTTTTTT.

This clonotype was counted a few times. J is TRBJ2-3 and V is TRBV12-5; TRBD2 is a possible D gene (6 bases). The germline V gene encodes CDR1 LGHNT and CDR2 FRNRAP. This CDR3 is built from 18 residues. The germline V and J ends were trimmed by 0 bases and 6 bases, with 22 bases remaining between them. CDR3 sequence reads: CASGLVLGRGSVTDTQYF. The CDR3 DNA reads TGTGCTAGTGGTTTGGTACTCGGTCGGGGGAGCGTTACCGATACGCAGTATTTT.

This clonotype appeared a few times. The rearrangement uses TRBV6-2 or TRBV6-3 and TRBJ1-2; 11 bases agree with TRBD1. Looked up from germline, CDR1 is MNHEY and CDR2 is SVGEGT. V dropped 7 bases and J dropped 4; count of bases not matched to a gene: 5. The CDR3 is 14 residues long. CDR3 sequence reads: CASTGQGATYGYTF. The CDR3 DNA sequence: TGTGCCAGCACCGGACAGGGGGCGACCTATGGCTACACCTTC.

The chain employs TRBV6-2 or TRBV6-3 and TRBJ1-1; TRBD1 might be the D (5 bases). The CDR3 extends over 16 amino acids. The ends were cut back, 8 bases at V and 3 bases at J, with 22 bases in the middle. CDR1 MNHEY and CDR2 SVGEGT come from the germline V gene. The CDR3, as DNA: TGTGCCAGCCCCCGGGGGACGGGTCATGCGGACACTGAAGCTTTCTTT. Its protein product is CASPRGTGHADTEAFF.

The sample holds a few counts of this clonotype. V is TRBV3-1 and J is TRBJ2-5; 7 positions match TRBD2. Germline CDR1 and CDR2: LGHDT and YNNKEL (reference sequence). The V and J ends lost 1 base and 8 bases, in that order; junction bases with no gene match: 7. This CDR3 comprises 14 residues. The CDR3 protein is CASSQAAGEQTQYF. The CDR3, as DNA: TGTGCCAGCAGCCAAGCGGCGGGGGAACAAACCCAGTACTTC.

This clonotype appeared a few times. The chain carries TRBV5-1 and TRBJ2-5; 10 bases agree with TRBD2. The CDR3 runs to 17 residues. With 4 bases clipped from V and 5 bases from J, the junction kept 14 bases outside the gene matches. CDR1 and CDR2 (germline): SGHRS, YFSETQ. The CDR3 region has the DNA TGCGCCAGCAGCCTCGTTAGCGGGGGGCCGGGGGTTGAGACCCAGTACTTC. Its protein product is CASSLVSGGPGVETQYF.

There are many counts of this clonotype. V and J are TRBV2 and TRBJ1-6; D is uncertain. Germline V gene data show CDR1 as SNHLY and CDR2 as FYNNEI. This CDR3 spans 15 amino acids. Trimming stripped 7 bases from V and 7 bases from J, with 17 bases between. The CDR3 reads CASTPRRIGNSPLHF. In DNA, the CDR3 is TGTGCCAGCACACCTCGGAGGATAGGAAATTCACCCCTCCACTTT.

V is TRBV9 and J is TRBJ2-2, with TRBD2 matching 10 bases. The CDR3 has 17 residues. With 2 bases clipped from V and 3 bases from J, the junction kept 7 bases outside the gene matches. Germline V lookup: CDR1 SGDLS, CDR2 YYNGEE. The CDR3 protein is CASSVERGGPHTGELFF. CDR3 bases: TGTGCCAGCAGCGTTGAGCGGGGGGGCCCTCACACCGGGGAGCTGTTTTTT.

This clonotype was seen many times. The chain combines TRBV4-3 with TRBJ1-3; TRBD1 might be the D (6 bases). This CDR3 comprises 15 residues. CDR1 and CDR2 from the germline V gene are LGHNA and YSLEER. V gave up 3 bases and J gave up 3 bases, with 12 bases separating them. Here the CDR3 reads CASSHLQGGGNTIYF. CDR3 nucleotides: TGCGCCAGCAGCCATCTACAGGGTGGTGGAAACACCATATATTTT.

The chain has TRBV7-2 and TRBJ2-3; tentatively, D is TRBD1 (6 bases). Per germline, CDR1 SGHTA and CDR2 FQGNSA. V was clipped by 5 bases and J by 1 base, with 10 bases between them. CDR3 length: 14 residues. CDR3 in DNA: TGTGCCAGCAGCCGGGACATCCGCACAGATACGCAGTATTTT. This sequence encodes CASSRDIRTDTQYF. Together with reference TRBV7-2 and TRBJ2-3, the CDR3 gives the full variable domain: GAGVSQSPSNKVTEKGKDVELRCDPISGHTALYWYRQSLGQGLEFLIYFQGNSAPDKSGLPSDRFSAERTGGSVSTLTIQRTQQEDSAVYLCASSRDIRTDTQYFGPGTRLTVL.

The CDR3 DNA follows: TGCGCCAGCAGCCAAGTGGCAGGGAACCCCTACGAGCAGTACTTC. This encodes CASSQVAGNPYEQYF. The chain is built from TRBV4-1 and TRBJ2-7; a possible D gene is TRBD1 (5 bases). CDR1 MGHRA and CDR2 YSYEKL come from the germline V gene. The V and J ends lost 1 base and 2 bases respectively, with 12 bases between them. The CDR3 contains 15 residues.

The chain joins TRBV20-1 to TRBJ1-6; TRBD1 agrees at 10 bases. The junction had 16 bases not matched to a gene; V was cut back by 6 bases and J by 8 bases. This CDR3 comprises 17 residues. Germline V gene lookup returns CDR1 DFQATT and CDR2 SNEGSKA (reference sequence). This CDR3 is CSAPKPTGGNIYSPLHF. The CDR3, as DNA: TGCAGTGCCCCGAAACCGACAGGGGGCAATATTTATTCACCCCTCCACTTT.

The chain employs TRBV24-1 and TRBJ2-3, with D perhaps matching TRBD1 or TRBD2 (5 bases each). Deletions cut 5 bases from V and 3 bases from J, with 14 bases between. Germline values: CDR1 KGHDR, CDR2 SFDVKD. This CDR3 is 15 amino acids long. Here the CDR3 DNA reads TGTGCCACCAGTGTCCCGGGACGTTGGACAGATACGCAGTATTTT. This translates into CATSVPGRWTDTQYF.

This clonotype has a handful of counts. The V and J genes are TRBV5-1 and TRBJ2-3; 13 bases agree with TRBD2. The CDR3 contains 16 residues. Per the germline V gene, CDR1 is SGHRS and CDR2 is YFSETQ. The ends lost 4 bases at V and 6 bases at J; junction bases unmatched: 8. This CDR3 reads CASSPGTSGELDTQYF. For the CDR3, the DNA is TGCGCCAGCAGCCCTGGGACTAGCGGGGAGTTGGATACGCAGTATTTT.

This clonotype was counted ten times or more. The V gene is TRBV11-2, the J gene TRBJ1-5, with TRBD1 matching over 7 bases. J gave up 3 bases and V 5 bases, and 7 bases lay outside the gene matches. This CDR3 has 15 amino acids. CDR1 is SGHAT, CDR2 FQNNGV, per germline. The CDR3: CASSGHRGSNQPQHF. For the CDR3, the DNA is TGTGCCAGCAGCGGACACAGGGGCTCCAATCAGCCCCAGCATTTT.

V is TRBV7-2 and J is TRBJ2-5; D is ambiguous. From germline, CDR1 is SGHTA and CDR2 FQGNSA. The V end was cut by 5 bases, the J end by 7 bases, with 11 bases between. CDR3 length: 12 amino acids. In nucleotides, the CDR3 is TGTGCCAGCAGCCCTATTCTCGTGACCCAGTACTTC. Protein sequence: CASSPILVTQYF.

This clonotype was seen a few times. V usage is TRBV11-2 and J usage is TRBJ1-3; D may be TRBD1 (6 bases). Germline lookup yields CDR1 SGHAT and CDR2 FQNNGV. This CDR3 contains 14 residues. V was clipped by 5 bases and J by 7 bases, with 15 bases between them. CDR3 loop: CASSLGQRGNTIYF. Here the CDR3 DNA reads TGTGCCAGCAGCCTGGGACAACGTGGGAACACCATATATTTT. Full variable domain (rest looked up from reference TRBV11-2 and TRBJ1-3): EAGVAQSPRYKIIEKRQSVAFWCNPISGHATLYWYQQILGQGPKLLIQFQNNGVVDDSQLPKDRFSAERLKGVDSTLKIQPAKLEDSAVYLCASSLGQRGNTIYFGEGSWLTVV.

This clonotype was detected a few times. This rearrangement joins TRBV30 to TRBJ1-1, with a possible D match to TRBD1 (5 bases). The germline V gene encodes CDR1 GTSNPN and CDR2 SVGIG (reference sequence). The V gene lost 1 base and the J gene lost 6 bases, with 9 bases spanning the gap. The CDR3 length is 12 residues. CDR3 in DNA: TGTGCCTGGAGTGAAAAACAGGCTGAAGCTTTCTTT. Its translation: CAWSEKQAEAFF.

V usage is TRBV24-1 and J usage is TRBJ2-1; TRBD2 aligns across 7 bases. This CDR3 has 12 residues. J gave up 3 bases and V 11 bases, and 3 bases lay outside the gene matches. Germline assignment: CDR1 KGHDR and CDR2 SFDVKD. The CDR3 loop reads CARDYFYNEQFF. CDR3 nucleotides: TGTGCCAGGGACTATTTCTACAATGAGCAGTTCTTC.

Only a few counts were recorded for this clonotype. J is TRBJ2-1 and V is TRBV19, with TRBD2 identical over 7 bases. This CDR3 contains 13 residues. With 9 bases clipped from V and 10 bases from J, the junction kept 12 bases outside the gene matches. Germline V gene lookup returns CDR1 LNHDA and CDR2 SQIVND (reference sequence). CDR3 sequence (DNA): TGTGCCAGCGGAGCAGCTTTCGGGGGGGAGCAGTTCTTC. Protein product: CASGAAFGGEQFF.

The V gene is TRBV4-1, the J gene TRBJ1-5; D remains ambiguous. The length of the CDR3 is 15 residues. CDR1 is MGHRA, CDR2 YSYEKL, per germline. V lost 4 bases to trimming and J lost 3 bases, with 13 bases between them. The CDR3 DNA sequence: TGCGCCAGCAGCCCGAGGGATACAGTCAATCAGCCCCAGCATTTT. The encoded protein is CASSPRDTVNQPQHF.

The sample holds a few counts of this clonotype. The rearrangement joins TRBV12-3 or TRBV12-4 to TRBJ2-2, with 11 positions matching TRBD1. The CDR3 has 17 residues. V lost 8 bases and J lost 4; bases outside the gene matches: 12. The CDR3 nucleotides read TGTGCCAGCCCGATCTCCGGGACAGGGGGTGGCACCGGGGAGCTGTTTTTT. Its protein is CASPISGTGGGTGELFF.

At least ten counts were recorded for this clonotype. Germline is not matched at one junction end, which may reflect a read error. The chain is built from TRBV6-1 and TRBJ2-3; 7 nucleotides match TRBD1. Germline V gives CDR1 MNHNS, CDR2 SASEGT. This CDR3 has 12 residues. CDR3 nucleotides: TGTGCCAGCAGAGGACAGGAGCCGATCTCGAATTTT. It translates to CASRGQEPISNF.

This clonotype was seen ten or more times. This chain joins TRBV18 and TRBJ1-1, with 8 bases lining up with TRBD1. V lost 3 bases to trimming and J lost 1 base; unmatched junction nucleotides: 7. Germline V gene data show CDR1 as KGHSH and CDR2 as LQKENI. The CDR3 runs to 16 residues. CDR3 amino acids: CASSPKWTGKNTEAFF. For the CDR3, the DNA is TGTGCCAGCTCACCCAAATGGACAGGGAAGAACACTGAAGCTTTCTTT.